This T cell receptor (beta chain) was obtained from a study of T cell repertoires in cytomegalovirus infection. Study details: Carrying CMV and the relevant HLA type showed in public TCR beta signatures.

This clonotype appeared many times. One entry per CDR3 protein results from TCRdb running MiXCR on the reads. The sample contains around 140,000 distinct CDR3 sequences, under 8% of which appear only once. The CDR3 has 15 amino acids. The germline gives CDR1 SNHLY, CDR2 FYNNEI. V lost 3 bases and J lost 5, with 17 bases in between. The receptor comes from a human donor in good health (CMV status not recorded). Some clones in this sample may be carry-over from other donors' samples. The material sequenced was PBMCs. The chain has TRBV2 and TRBJ2-7, with D possibly matching TRBD1 (5 bases). CDR3: CASSELGQNVDEQYF. DNA of the CDR3: TGTGCCAGCAGTGAGTTGGGGCAGAATGTTGACGAGCAGTACTTC.